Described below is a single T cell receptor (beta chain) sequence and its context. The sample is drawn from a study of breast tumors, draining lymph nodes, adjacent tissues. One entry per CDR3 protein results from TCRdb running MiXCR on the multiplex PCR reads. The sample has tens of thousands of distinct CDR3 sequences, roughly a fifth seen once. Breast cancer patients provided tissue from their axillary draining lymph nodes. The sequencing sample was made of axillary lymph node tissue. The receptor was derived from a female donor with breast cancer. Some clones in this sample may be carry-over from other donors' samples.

The CDR3 DNA reads as TGTGCCAGCAGTTCCGGACTAGCGGGAGGGGAAGAGACCCAGTACTTC. Amino acid sequence: CASSSGLAGGEETQYF. The V and J genes are TRBV12-3 or TRBV12-4 and TRBJ2-5, with 15 bases matching TRBD2. The CDR3 has 16 residues. Unmatched junction bases numbered 3, after V lost 4 bases and J lost 3 bases.